This is a list of T cell receptor beta chains from one sample in a study of response to subunit inactivated influenza vaccine. From the RT-PCR reads, TCRdb called clonotypes with MiXCR, one entry per CDR3 protein. In the table there are around 490,000 distinct CDR3 sequences, approximately 7.1% of which are singletons. The starting material was PBMCs from blood, obtained 23 months after vaccination. These receptors were obtained from a man aged 45 to 75 who received an inactivated influenza vaccine. Each CDR3 is given with its conserved first and last residue. A D gene is named only where the DNA matches it firmly. Rows give clone size only sometimes, using once, few, many, or a class for an expanded clone.

TRBD2,15,TRBJ2-5,TRBV5-1,many,TGCGCCAGCAGCTTTGACGGGAGGAAAGGAGAGACCCAGTACTTC,CASSFDGRKGETQYF
NA,14,TRBJ1-5,TRBV3-1,many,TGTGCCAGCAGCCAAGGATGGGGCAATCAGCCCCAGCATTTT,CASSQGWGNQPQHF
NA,16,TRBJ2-7,TRBV18,NA,TGTGCCAGCTCACCCCAGTCAACAGGATACTCCTACGAGCAGTACTTC,CASSPQSTGYSYEQYF
TRBD1,15,TRBJ1-2,TRBV7-2,few,TGTGCCAGCAGTACCCCCGGGACAGGCTCCTATGGCTACACCTTC,CASSTPGTGSYGYTF
NA,13,TRBJ1-2,TRBV27,few,TGTGCCAGCAGTTCCGCGAGCCTGGGAGGCTACACCTTC,CASSSASLGGYTF
NA,11,TRBJ2-7,TRBV20-1,many,TGCAGTGCTAGAGATCCGAGGAGGCAGTACTTC,CSARDPRRQYF
NA,12,TRBJ2-5,TRBV29-1,many,TGCAGCGTTGCACAGTCGCAAGAGACCCAGTACTTC,CSVAQSQETQYF
TRBD2,13,TRBJ2-1,TRBV5-4,NA,TGTGCCAGCAGCCGGACTAGCGGCGCTGAGCAGTTCTTC,CASSRTSGAEQFF
NA,15,TRBJ2-1,TRBV7-2,many,TGTGCCAGCAGCCAGGCGGCTAGTCTCTACAATGAGCAGTTCTTC,CASSQAASLYNEQFF
TRBD1,14,TRBJ1-2,TRBV6-5,many,TGTGCCAGCAGTAACCGGGACAGGGTCGGGGGCTACACCTTC,CASSNRDRVGGYTF
NA,12,TRBJ2-3,TRBV28,NA,TGTGCCAGCAAGGCAACCACAGATACGCAGTATTTT,CASKATTDTQYF
NA,13,TRBJ1-3,TRBV18,many,TGTGCCAGCTCACCCCCGACCGCGTACACCATATATTTT,CASSPPTAYTIYF
NA,16,TRBJ2-1,TRBV4-1,NA,TGCGCCAGCAGCCGCCGGACACAGAGCTCCTACAATGAGCAGTTCTTC,CASSRRTQSSYNEQFF
TRBD2,16,TRBJ2-3,TRBV7-2,few,TGTGCCAGCAGCTCCGACTCTAGCGGGGGACCTTATACGCAGTATTTT,CASSSDSSGGPYTQYF
TRBD2,14,TRBJ2-1,TRBV20-1,few,TGCAGTGCTGGCCCCCAGCGGGAGAACAATGAGCAGTTCTTC,CSAGPQRENNEQFF
NA,16,TRBJ2-3,TRBV6-2/TRBV6-3,many,TGTGCCAGCAGTTACATGCGGCCACCATACACAGATACGCAGTATTTT,CASSYMRPPYTDTQYF
NA,14,TRBJ2-1,TRBV28,NA,TGTGCCAGCAGTTTAGGTCTAGCGAGGCATGAGCAGTTCTTC,CASSLGLARHEQFF
NA,14,TRBJ1-2,TRBV4-3,NA,TGCGCCAGCAGCCAAGGGACGCGACGCGATGGCTACACCTTC,CASSQGTRRDGYTF
TRBD2,17,TRBJ2-2,TRBV7-6,many,TGTGCCAGCAGCTTAGGGTGGACTAGCGGTGGCCCCGCGGGACTGTTTTTT,CASSLGWTSGGPAGLFF
TRBD1,14,TRBJ2-7,TRBV4-3,many,TGCGCCAGCAGCTCAGAGACAGGGGGATACGAGCAGTACTTC,CASSSETGGYEQYF
TRBD1,14,TRBJ2-1,TRBV20-1,many,TGCAGTGCTAGAACAGGGGGCCCTTACAATGAGCAGTTCTTC,CSARTGGPYNEQFF
TRBD1,15,TRBJ2-1,TRBV20-1,few,TGCAGTGCTAACCTACAGGGGGCAGGTACCGATGAGCAGTTCTTC,CSANLQGAGTDEQFF
TRBD2,17,TRBJ2-2,TRBV4-2,NA,TGTGCCAGCAGCTACATTAGCGGGAGAAGAAACACCGGGGAGCTGTTTTTT,CASSYISGRRNTGELFF
NA,13,TRBJ1-5,TRBV12-5,many,TGTGCTAGTGGTCAAGAGGGGAGGGGGCCCCAGCATTTT,CASGQEGRGPQHF
TRBD2,15,TRBJ2-3,TRBV12-3/TRBV12-4,NA,TGTGCCATTTCCCCCCTAGCGGGGAACACAGATACGCAGTATTTT,CAISPLAGNTDTQYF
TRBD2,15,TRBJ2-1,TRBV20-1,few,TGCAGTGCTAGACCGGGACTAGCGGGGTACAATGAGCAGTTCTTC,CSARPGLAGYNEQFF